Following are 20 T cell receptor beta chains from one sample sequenced in a study of blood T cell repertoires in COVID-19. Clones were sequenced by immunoSEQ multiplex PCR, and TCRdb holds only the in-frame ones, with some missing. The profile shows more than 100,000 clones, approximately 87% of them singletons. Input material: peripheral blood. The receptor set was obtained from a woman in her sixties or seventies with acute or convalescent COVID-19.

CDR3: CSVGGTGTDQPQHF. The CDR3 DNA is TGCAGCGTTGGAGGGACAGGGACGGATCAGCCCCAGCATTTT. This chain connects TRBV29-1 to TRBJ1-5, with 9 positions matching TRBD1. The CDR3 runs 14 residues. Looked up from germline, CDR1 is SQVTM and CDR2 is ANQGSEA. Trimming at V came to 4 bases and at J to 5 bases, leaving 6 bases not matched to a gene.

This chain links TRBV5-1 with TRBJ2-5; 9 bases line up with TRBD2. There are 16 residues in the CDR3. Per the germline V gene, CDR1 is SGHRS and CDR2 is YFSETQ. The junction had 7 bases not matched to a gene; V was cut back by 0 bases and J by 4 bases. CDR3 coding DNA: TGCGCCAGCAGCTTGGAGGCTAGCGGGGAATTAGAGACCCAGTACTTC. Translated, it gives CASSLEASGELETQYF.

The CDR3 region is CASSYPEGGATNEKLFF. CDR3 coding DNA: TGCGCCAGCAGTTACCCAGAAGGGGGAGCAACTAATGAAAAACTGTTTTTT. The V call is TRBV5-1, the J call TRBJ1-4; maybe TRBD1 (6 bases). Germline assignment: CDR1 SGHRS and CDR2 YFSETQ. The V gene lost 5 bases and the J gene lost 0 bases, with 17 bases spanning the gap. This CDR3 is built from 17 residues.

This clone appeared a single time. This chain links TRBV6-5 with TRBJ2-1, with 9 bases fitting TRBD1. V shed 7 bases and J 9 bases; nucleotides not matched to a gene: 10. The CDR3 extends over 14 amino acids. Germline CDR1 is MNHEY and CDR2 is SVGAGI. The CDR3 DNA is TGTGCCAGCATAGAGACAGGGGGAGGCGGTGAGCAGTTCTTC. It specifies CASIETGGGGEQFF.

The chain recombines TRBV5-4 with TRBJ2-7, with TRBD2 identical over 14 bases. This CDR3 comprises 16 residues. Germline assignment: CDR1 SGHNT and CDR2 YYREEE (reference sequence). With 0 bases clipped from V and 3 bases from J, the junction kept 2 bases outside the gene matches. The CDR3 here is CASSLGTSGGNYEQYF. Here the CDR3 DNA reads TGTGCCAGCAGCTTGGGGACTAGCGGGGGGAACTACGAGCAGTACTTC.

This chain links TRBV6-1 with TRBJ1-4; no clear D. From germline, CDR1 is MNHNS and CDR2 SASEGT. The CDR3 covers 14 residues. V gave up 0 bases and J gave up 7 bases, with 9 bases separating them. The DNA of the CDR3 is TGTGCCAGCAGTGAAGCACGGGGTCCTGAAAAACTGTTTTTT. This gives the protein CASSEARGPEKLFF.

J is TRBJ1-1 and V is TRBV5-4; 8 nucleotides line up with TRBD1. Trimming cost V 5 bases and J 2 bases; bases outside gene matches: 5. The CDR3 runs to 14 residues. Germline loops: CDR1 SGHNT, CDR2 YYREEE (reference sequence). The CDR3 DNA reads TGTGCCAGCAGAGGGGACAGGTTTAACACTGAAGCTTTCTTT. Translation gives CASRGDRFNTEAFF. The whole variable domain, filled in from reference TRBV5-4 and TRBJ1-1, reads ETGVTQSPTHLIKTRGQQVTLRCSSQSGHNTVSWYQQALGQGPQFIFQYYREEENGRGNFPPRFSGLQFPNYSSELNVNALELDDSALYLCASRGDRFNTEAFFGQGTRLTVV.

The J gene is TRBJ1-2, the V gene TRBV7-9; D is possibly TRBD1 (6 bases). This CDR3 comprises 10 residues. V shed 5 bases and J shed 13 bases, with 11 bases lying between them. Germline V gene sequence: CDR1 SEHNR, CDR2 FQNEAQ (reference sequence). The CDR3 nucleotides are TGTGCCAGCAGCCCGACCAGGGGCACCTTC. Protein sequence: CASSPTRGTF.

The genes are TRBV28 and TRBJ2-7, with D perhaps TRBD1 (6 bases). The CDR3 length is 13 residues. Germline loops: CDR1 MDHEN, CDR2 SYDVKM. Here the CDR3 DNA reads TGTGCGACAGGACCGGGACAAAGCTACGAGCAGTACTTC. Its protein product is CATGPGQSYEQYF.

The J gene is TRBJ1-4, the V gene TRBV30; the match to TRBD1 covers 7 bases. Germline V lookup: CDR1 GTSNPN, CDR2 SVGIG (reference sequence). CDR3 size: 16 residues. The ends lost 7 bases at V and 0 bases at J; junction bases unmatched: 11. This chain's CDR3 is CALRRRDRATNEKLFF. The DNA for the CDR3 is TGTGCCTTACGGAGACGGGACAGAGCAACTAATGAAAAACTGTTTTTT.

The chain couples TRBV29-1 to TRBJ1-1, with D unresolved. Germline loops: CDR1 SQVTM, CDR2 ANQGSEA. V gave up 4 bases and J gave up 8 bases, with 8 bases separating them. This CDR3 has 10 residues. CDR3 region: CSVAFGEAFF. The CDR3 bases are TGCAGCGTTGCGTTCGGGGAAGCTTTCTTT.

The genes are TRBV7-2 and TRBJ2-3, with a possible D match to TRBD1 (6 bases). Germline-derived CDR1 and CDR2 are SGHTA and FQGNSA. V gave up 5 bases and J gave up 2 bases, with 20 bases separating them. The CDR3 is made up of 17 amino acids. The CDR3 region is CASSPGVRSWTTDTQYF. DNA for the CDR3: TGTGCCAGCAGCCCAGGGGTTAGAAGTTGGACCACAGATACGCAGTATTTT.

The chain uses TRBV24-1 and TRBJ1-2, with D maybe TRBD1 (5 bases). The germline V and J ends were trimmed by 3 bases and 8 bases, with 15 bases remaining between them. Germline values: CDR1 KGHDR, CDR2 SFDVKD. CDR3 length: 14 residues. The CDR3 DNA reads as TGTGCCACCAGTGATGGCCAGGGTTTAGAGGGCTACACCTTC. The encoded protein is CATSDGQGLEGYTF.

This clone has just one count. This rearrangement joins TRBV4-2 to TRBJ1-1; possible D gene TRBD1, 5 bases. The CDR3 consists of 15 residues. V dropped 4 bases and J dropped 4 bases, with 16 bases sitting between them. CDR1 is LGHNA, CDR2 YNFKEQ, per germline. CDR3 DNA sequence: TGTGCCAGCAGCCCGAGTGGGGCCATGGGCACTGAAGCTTTCTTT. Its protein product is CASSPSGAMGTEAFF.

V is TRBV24-1 and J is TRBJ1-2; 8 bases map to TRBD1. The CDR3 has 13 amino acids. Trimming cost V 3 bases and J 8 bases; bases outside gene matches: 4. CDR1 and CDR2 (germline): KGHDR, SFDVKD. CDR3 DNA: TGTGCCACCAGTGATACGACAGGGGTGGGCTACACCTTC. It is translated as CATSDTTGVGYTF.

This clone is a singleton in its sample. This rearrangement joins TRBV3-1 (or the pseudogene TRBV3-2) to TRBJ2-5, with 12 bases aligning to TRBD2. CDR1 is LGHDT and CDR2 is YNNKEL in the germline V gene (reference sequence). The V and J ends lost 6 bases and 5 bases, in that order; junction bases with no gene match: 7. The CDR3 loop spans 15 amino acids. CDR3 DNA: TGTGCCAGCAGGGCTAGCGGGGGGGCCGAGGAGACCCAGTACTTC. Amino acid sequence: CASRASGGAEETQYF.

The chain combines TRBV29-1 with TRBJ2-7, with a possible D match to TRBD2 (5 bases). V was clipped by 7 bases and J by 1 base, with 14 bases between them. Germline V lookup: CDR1 SQVTM, CDR2 ANQGSEA. This CDR3 is built from 13 residues. CDR3 region: CSAKRTESYEQYF. CDR3 DNA: TGCAGCGCCAAGCGGACCGAGTCCTACGAGCAGTACTTC.

The chain combines TRBV7-3 with TRBJ2-3; 9 bases fit TRBD1. The CDR3 runs 14 residues. CDR1 SGHTA and CDR2 FQGTGA come from the germline V gene. Unmatched junction bases numbered 3, after V lost 6 bases and J lost 2 bases. In DNA form, the CDR3 reads TGTGCCAGCAGAAGGACAGGGGACACAGATACGCAGTATTTT. It encodes CASRRTGDTDTQYF.

V and J are TRBV28 and TRBJ1-4; 7 nucleotides match TRBD1. Germline V CDR1 and CDR2: MDHEN, SYDVKM. Trimming removed 5 bases from V and 8 bases from J; junction bases left unmatched: 11. The CDR3 extends over 15 amino acids. The CDR3 protein is CASSPAGGTEEKLFF. The CDR3 nucleotides are TGTGCCAGCAGTCCAGCAGGGGGGACAGAGGAAAAACTGTTTTTT. Drawing the rest from reference TRBV28 and TRBJ1-4, the complete variable domain is DVKVTQSSRYLVKRTGEKVFLECVQDMDHENMFWYRQDPGLGLRLIYFSYDVKMKEKGDIPEGYSVSREKKERFSLILESASTNQTSMYLCASSPAGGTEEKLFFGSGTQLSVL.

The chain recombines TRBV7-3 with TRBJ2-3; D unclear. V lost 3 bases to trimming and J lost 5 bases, with 6 bases between them. Looked up from germline, CDR1 is SGHTA and CDR2 is FQGTGA. The CDR3 totals 12 residues. The CDR3 coding sequence is TGTGCCAGCAGCTTCCTCGGAGATACGCAGTATTTT. Protein product: CASSFLGDTQYF.